Included here is one T cell receptor (beta chain) sequence, with context. This sample was included in a study of patients and donors after allogeneic stem cell transplantation. MiXCR was run by TCRdb on the RT-PCR reads, yielding one entry per CDR3 protein. The sample holds roughly 960,000 distinct CDR3 sequences, under 20% seen once. Per the germline V gene, CDR1 is MNHNS and CDR2 is SASEGT. The CDR3 spans 14 residues. V was cut by 1 base and J by 7 bases, with 10 bases left in between. The V gene is TRBV6-1, the J gene TRBJ1-4, with a tentative D call TRBD1 (5 bases). The source of this sequence is a human donor who was either an allogeneic HSCT recipient or a stem cell or donor lymphocyte infusion donor (not recorded which). It is not recorded whose cells these are; they may come from a transplant donor. Sequenced input: blood, either unsorted or a sorted T cell fraction (not recorded which). The CDR3 loop is CASSEGTRGEKLFF. The CDR3 bases are TGTGCCAGCAGTGAAGGGACACGAGGTGAAAAACTGTTTTTT.